What follows are 22 T cell receptor beta chains derived from one specimen sequenced in a study of T cells in Graves' hyperthyroidism and ophthalmopathy (dated by TCRdb to between 2017 and 2020). The receptor library was made with multiplex PCR. The sample was run on an Illumina HiSeq 2000. The TCR beta CDR3 regions were amplified from the RNA transcripts. The first round of RT-PCR for the TCR CDR3 was performed with the HTBI primer set and the Qiagen OneStep RT-PCR kit. The public reads were quality trimmed at Q25 with fastp and then assembled into clones with MiXCR by TCRdb, keeping productive beta chains. Identical CDR3 protein sequences are pooled into one entry, listed with their most common genes and DNA. The sample profile shows hundreds of thousands of distinct CDR3 sequences; 35% of them were found once. The ten largest clones represent 31% of the sample. Specimen: blood. The receptors were sampled from a woman between 40 and 55 years old with Graves' hyperthyroidism.

This rearrangement joins TRBV28 to TRBJ1-5, with 7 nucleotides matching TRBD1. The CDR3 is made up of 15 amino acids. Trimming at V came to 5 bases and at J to 9 bases, leaving 13 bases not matched to a gene. The germline CDR1 and CDR2 sequences are MDHEN and SYDVKM. This CDR3 reads CASSTPQGPSVPQHF. In DNA form, the CDR3 reads TGTGCCAGCAGTACTCCACAGGGGCCCTCGGTGCCCCAGCATTTT.

The gene calls are TRBV12-5 and TRBJ2-5, with TRBD2 matching 9 bases. Germline lookup yields CDR1 LGHNT and CDR2 FRNRAP. The CDR3 spans 19 residues. V dropped 0 bases and J dropped 4; count of bases not matched to a gene: 15. The CDR3 loop reads CASGLVPPDLAGSGETQYF. As DNA, the CDR3 is TGTGCTAGTGGTTTGGTACCTCCCGATCTAGCGGGATCAGGAGAGACCCAGTACTTC.

The gene calls are TRBV20-1 and TRBJ1-2, with D perhaps matching TRBD1 (5 bases). With 3 bases removed from V and 3 bases from J, the gap between germline ends came to 11 bases. Germline CDR1 DFQATT, CDR2 SNEGSKA (reference sequence). This CDR3 spans 13 amino acids. CDR3 DNA sequence: TGCAGTGCTAGTATGGGGGATGACTATGGCTACACCTTC. It encodes CSASMGDDYGYTF.

Only a few counts were recorded for this clonotype. This sequence joins TRBV12-3 or TRBV12-4 and TRBJ2-5; D gene unclear. This CDR3 has 12 amino acids. V was pared by 3 bases and J by 5 bases, with 7 bases between. The CDR3 DNA reads TGTGCCAGCAGTTTCAATTTGGAGACCCAGTACTTC. Amino acids: CASSFNLETQYF.

The J gene is TRBJ1-2, the V gene TRBV6-2 or TRBV6-3; 8 bases line up with TRBD1. The CDR3 runs 17 residues. Trimming at V came to 2 bases and at J to 4 bases, leaving 12 bases not matched to a gene. CDR1 and CDR2 from the germline V gene are MNHEY and SVGEGT. The CDR3 loop reads CASSYRSLDRAFYGYTF. CDR3 DNA: TGTGCCAGCAGTTACCGGAGCCTGGACAGGGCATTCTATGGCTACACCTTC.

This clonotype was counted only a few times. The chain uses TRBV4-3 and TRBJ1-1, with TRBD1 as a possible D gene (6 bases). V shed 3 bases and J shed 2 bases, with 19 bases lying between them. The CDR3 has 17 residues. From germline, CDR1 is LGHNA and CDR2 YSLEER. The CDR3 sequence: CASSHLPLSTGNTEAFF. CDR3 in DNA: TGCGCCAGCAGCCACCTACCCCTATCGACAGGTAACACTGAAGCTTTCTTT.

Note on this clonotype: A much larger clone is a single base away; this may be a read error. The V and J genes are TRBV10-3 and TRBJ2-2; 10 bases map to TRBD2. Germline CDR1 and CDR2: ENHRY and SYGVKD. Trimming at V came to 6 bases and at J to 1 base, leaving 8 bases not matched to a gene. The CDR3 runs 17 residues. In DNA form, the CDR3 reads TGTGCCATCAGAGACAGCGGGAGGGCAGGGAACACCGGGGAGCTGTTTTTT. Translated, it gives CAIRDSGRAGNTGELFF.

This clonotype was detected ten times or more. The rearrangement joins TRBV29-1 to TRBJ1-1; maybe TRBD1 (5 bases). V was clipped by 6 bases and J by 6 bases, with 14 bases between them. Germline assignment: CDR1 SQVTM and CDR2 ANQGSEA. The CDR3 consists of 12 residues. The CDR3 nucleotides are TGCAGCGTCGGGACCCCAGGCTCTGAAGCTTTCTTT. Its translation is CSVGTPGSEAFF.

This clonotype was detected only once. The V gene is TRBV10-3, the J gene TRBJ2-7, with D maybe TRBD1 (5 bases). Germline assignment: CDR1 ENHRY and CDR2 SYGVKD. V lost 9 bases and J 2 bases, leaving 11 bases between the germline ends. CDR3 length: 12 residues. The CDR3 loop is CAIRGRPYEQYF. DNA of the CDR3: TGTGCCATAAGGGGCCGGCCCTACGAGCAGTACTTC.

The CDR3, as DNA: TGTGCCAGCAGCAGGGTTTGGGGGTACGGCGGGGAGCTGTTTTTT. It encodes CASSRVWGYGGELFF. This rearrangement joins TRBV7-2 to TRBJ2-2, with D perhaps assigned TRBD1 or TRBD2 (5 bases each). This CDR3 spans 15 amino acids. The V and J ends lost 5 bases and 7 bases respectively, with 17 bases between them. In germline, CDR1 is SGHTA, CDR2 FQGNSA. Full variable domain (remainder filled in from reference TRBV7-2 and TRBJ2-2): GAGVSQSPSNKVTEKGKDVELRCDPISGHTALYWYRQSLGQGLEFLIYFQGNSAPDKSGLPSDRFSAERTGGSVSTLTIQRTQQEDSAVYLCASSRVWGYGGELFFGEGSRLTVL.

V gene TRBV20-1 combines with J gene TRBJ1-2, with no clear D. The germline CDR1 and CDR2 sequences are DFQATT and SNEGSKA (reference sequence). V was cut by 0 bases and J by 8 bases, with 1 base left in between. The CDR3 runs to 9 residues. The CDR3 region is CSAREGYTF. The CDR3 coding sequence is TGCAGTGCTAGAGAAGGCTACACCTTC.

The genes are TRBV6-2 or TRBV6-3 and TRBJ2-4, with D perhaps TRBD1 (5 bases). Germline V gives CDR1 MNHEY, CDR2 SVGEGT. The germline V and J ends were trimmed by 4 bases and 10 bases, with 14 bases remaining between them. This CDR3 has 13 amino acids. The DNA for the CDR3 is TGTGCCAGCAGTTTATCGCCCGACAGTATTCAGTACTTC. Its translation: CASSLSPDSIQYF.

As regards this clonotype: Sequence at one end of the junction differs from germline and may be a read error. The gene calls are TRBV4-1 and TRBJ2-7, with a tentative D call TRBD2 (6 bases). CDR1 MGHRA and CDR2 YSYEKL come from the germline V gene. This CDR3 is 15 amino acids long. The CDR3 sequence is CAGSQVSSGVGEQYF. CDR3 coding DNA: TGCGCCGGCAGCCAAGTTAGTTCGGGGGTGGGCGAGCAGTACTTC.

The gene calls are TRBV6-2 or TRBV6-3 and TRBJ1-1, with a tentative D call TRBD1 (5 bases). V lost 2 bases and J lost 2, with 9 bases in between. In germline, CDR1 is MNHEY, CDR2 SVGEGT. The CDR3 runs to 14 residues. DNA of the CDR3: TGTGCCAGCAGTTACCGCGGGGCCAACACTGAAGCTTTCTTT. This gives the protein CASSYRGANTEAFF.

This clonotype was counted between two and nine times. This rearrangement joins TRBV19 to TRBJ2-2; unclear D gene. Germline-derived CDR1 and CDR2 are LNHDA and SQIVND (reference sequence). The CDR3 length is 12 residues. Trimming pared 3 bases from V and 8 bases from J, leaving 7 bases between. The CDR3 region has the DNA TGTGCCAGTAGTATCTGGCCGGGGGAGCTGTTTTTT. The encoded protein is CASSIWPGELFF.

This clonotype turned up a few times. The chain is built from TRBV19 and TRBJ1-4, with D unresolved. Germline CDR1 LNHDA, CDR2 SQIVND (reference sequence). CDR3 size: 15 residues. Trimming cost V 5 bases and J 4 bases, with 14 bases left between them. For the CDR3, the DNA is TGTGCCAGTAGTCGGGCCCTGGATTATAATGAAAAACTGTTTTTT. Translation: CASSRALDYNEKLFF.

This clonotype was detected many times. V is TRBV10-3 and J is TRBJ2-6; no definite D call. The germline CDR1 and CDR2 sequences are ENHRY and SYGVKD. Trimming shortened V by 6 bases and J by 2 bases, and 5 bases separated the two germline ends. The CDR3 has 13 amino acids. CDR3 nucleotides: TGTGCCATCAGCGCCGCTGGGGCCAACGTCCTGACTTTC. Translated: CAISAAGANVLTF.

The chain couples TRBV7-9 to TRBJ2-6; D remains ambiguous. The V end was cut by 6 bases, the J end by 4 bases, with 13 bases between. CDR1 and CDR2 from the germline V gene are SEHNR and FQNEAQ (reference sequence). This CDR3 is 15 amino acids long. This chain's CDR3 is CASRGLITGANVLTF. CDR3 nucleotides: TGTGCCAGCAGGGGCCTCATTACGGGGGCCAACGTCCTGACTTTC.

This clonotype was counted ten times or more. The chain joins TRBV9 to TRBJ2-7; D ambiguous. The V gene's germline CDR1 is SGDLS and CDR2 YYNGEE. V gave up 0 bases and J gave up 3 bases, with 7 bases separating them. This CDR3 is 13 amino acids long. The chain's CDR3 is CASSVDPYYEQYF. In DNA form, the CDR3 reads TGTGCCAGCAGCGTAGATCCTTACTACGAGCAGTACTTC.

This clonotype was seen repeatedly, ten times or more. V is TRBV20-1 and J is TRBJ1-4, with TRBD1 identical over 7 bases. The CDR3 loop spans 16 amino acids. Per germline, CDR1 DFQATT and CDR2 SNEGSKA (reference sequence). V lost 1 base to trimming and J lost 4 bases; unmatched junction nucleotides: 9. The CDR3 loop reads CSARAGTDAFNEKLFF. CDR3 nucleotides: TGCAGTGCTAGAGCAGGGACAGACGCTTTTAATGAAAAACTGTTTTTT.

This sequence joins TRBV7-2 and TRBJ2-7, with D possibly being TRBD1 (6 bases). The germline V gene has CDR1 SGHTA and CDR2 FQGNSA. V dropped 4 bases and J dropped 5 bases, with 18 bases sitting between them. The CDR3 consists of 15 residues. This chain's CDR3 is CASSYRQEDLNEQYF. The CDR3 DNA reads as TGTGCCAGCAGCTACCGACAGGAGGATTTGAACGAGCAGTACTTC.

The rearrangement uses TRBV3-1 and TRBJ2-5; D ambiguous. The CDR3 loop spans 12 amino acids. V was clipped by 3 bases and J by 5 bases, with 7 bases between them. In germline, CDR1 is LGHDT, CDR2 YNNKEL (reference sequence). CDR3 bases: TGTGCCAGCAGCCACAACGGCGAGACCCAGTACTTC. It encodes CASSHNGETQYF.